This section outlines one T cell receptor beta chain sequence together with its context. This CDR3 has 16 amino acids. The V and J ends lost 2 bases and 2 bases respectively, with 13 bases between them. Germline CDR1 SNHLY, CDR2 FYNNEI. The sample belongs to a study of blood T cell repertoires in COVID-19. Study-wide background: The samples span acute and convalescent COVID-19 from the United States, Italy and Spain. In each case, the material was cDNA or gDNA derived from T cells, B-cell-depleted T cells, or PBMCs.

Source study methods: Estimates of nucleated cell counts were drawn from the amplification of reference gene primers. The data were produced by immunoSEQ multiplex PCR, yet TCRdb's version contains in-frame clones alone and is incomplete. V, J and clone size derive from that table, while D and trimming were established from the DNA sequence. This table has 150,000 to 200,000 clones, around 85% appearing once. The sample consisted of peripheral blood. V gene TRBV2 combines with J gene TRBJ2-1, with a weak D call TRBD1 (6 bases). The sequence came from a man between 60 and 70 years old with active or convalescent COVID-19. In DNA form, the CDR3 reads TGTGCCAGCAGTGAATATAGGGGGACAACCTACAATGAGCAGTTCTTC. Amino acids: CASSEYRGTTYNEQFF.